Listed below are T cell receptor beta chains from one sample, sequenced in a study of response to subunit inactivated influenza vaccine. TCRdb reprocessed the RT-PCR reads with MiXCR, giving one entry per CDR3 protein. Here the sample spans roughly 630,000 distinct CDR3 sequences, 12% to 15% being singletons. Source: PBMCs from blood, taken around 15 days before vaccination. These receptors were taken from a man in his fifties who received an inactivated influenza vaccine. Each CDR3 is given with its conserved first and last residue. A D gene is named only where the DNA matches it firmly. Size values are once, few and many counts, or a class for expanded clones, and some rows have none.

CDR3 protein: CASSFLARTDTQYF; CDR3 DNA: TGTGCCAGCAGCTTCTTAGCGCGCACAGATACGCAGTATTTT; V gene: TRBV7-2; clone size: NA; D gene: NA; J gene: TRBJ2-3
CDR3 protein: CASSLALRGGDEQFF; CDR3 DNA: TGTGCCAGCAGCTTAGCACTGCGGGGAGGTGATGAGCAGTTCTTC; V gene: TRBV11-1; clone size: NA; D gene: NA; J gene: TRBJ2-1
CDR3 protein: CAWSVMGIQETQYF; CDR3 DNA: TGTGCCTGGAGTGTAATGGGGATCCAAGAGACCCAGTACTTC; V gene: TRBV30; clone size: NA; D gene: NA; J gene: TRBJ2-5
CDR3 protein: CAWSYDTEAFF; CDR3 DNA: TGTGCCTGGAGTTACGACACTGAAGCTTTCTTT; V gene: TRBV30; clone size: many; D gene: NA; J gene: TRBJ1-1
CDR3 protein: CSATKYSGGGGSYNEQFF; CDR3 DNA: TGCAGTGCTACAAAATACTCAGGGGGCGGCGGCTCCTACAATGAGCAGTTCTTC; V gene: TRBV20-1; clone size: NA; D gene: TRBD1; J gene: TRBJ2-1
CDR3 protein: CASSAQGAANEKLFF; CDR3 DNA: TGTGCCAGCAGCGCTCAGGGGGCGGCTAATGAAAAACTGTTTTTT; V gene: TRBV9; clone size: NA; D gene: TRBD1; J gene: TRBJ1-4
CDR3 protein: CSATRGPLNTEAFF; CDR3 DNA: TGCAGTGCTACGCGGGGCCCCCTAAACACTGAAGCTTTCTTT; V gene: TRBV20-1; clone size: NA; D gene: NA; J gene: TRBJ1-1
CDR3 protein: CSVLSAKTAPANYGYTF; CDR3 DNA: TGCAGCGTCCTTTCCGCTAAGACGGCACCAGCTAACTATGGCTACACCTTC; V gene: TRBV29-1; clone size: few; D gene: NA; J gene: TRBJ1-2
CDR3 protein: CDSSHGAGVFYEQYF; CDR3 DNA: TGTGACAGCAGTCACGGGGCTGGGGTTTTCTACGAGCAGTACTTC; V gene: TRBV28; clone size: NA; D gene: NA; J gene: TRBJ2-7
CDR3 protein: CASSSGLAVQGDEQYF; CDR3 DNA: TGCGCCAGCAGCTCGGGGTTAGCGGTCCAGGGGGACGAGCAGTACTTC; V gene: TRBV5-1; clone size: few; D gene: NA; J gene: TRBJ2-7
CDR3 protein: CASSLAGRDLGYDTQYF; CDR3 DNA: TGTGCCAGCAGCTTAGCGGGGCGGGATTTAGGTTATGATACGCAGTATTTT; V gene: TRBV7-2; clone size: NA; D gene: NA; J gene: TRBJ2-3
CDR3 protein: CASSLGVEREASYEQYF; CDR3 DNA: TGTGCCAGCAGCTTAGGGGTGGAGCGGGAGGCATCCTACGAGCAGTACTTC; V gene: TRBV7-6; clone size: few; D gene: TRBD2; J gene: TRBJ2-7
CDR3 protein: CATSREVGYEQYF; CDR3 DNA: TGTGCCACCAGCAGGGAAGTTGGTTACGAGCAGTACTTC; V gene: TRBV15; clone size: few; D gene: NA; J gene: TRBJ2-7
CDR3 protein: CASSKQHQGGGELFF; CDR3 DNA: TGTGCCAGCAGCAAACAACACCAGGGTGGCGGGGAGCTGTTTTTT; V gene: TRBV11-2; clone size: few; D gene: NA; J gene: TRBJ2-2
CDR3 protein: CASSLGPSGNNEQFF; CDR3 DNA: TGCGCCAGCAGCTTGGGGCCTAGCGGAAACAATGAGCAGTTCTTC; V gene: TRBV5-1; clone size: many; D gene: TRBD2; J gene: TRBJ2-1
CDR3 protein: CASSPGTASNNYGYTF; CDR3 DNA: TGCGCCAGCAGCCCAGGGACAGCCTCGAATAACTATGGCTACACCTTC; V gene: TRBV5-1; clone size: few; D gene: TRBD1; J gene: TRBJ1-2
CDR3 protein: CASSQDKGKETQYF; CDR3 DNA: TGCGCCAGCAGCCAAGATAAGGGGAAAGAGACCCAGTACTTC; V gene: TRBV4-1; clone size: many; D gene: NA; J gene: TRBJ2-5
CDR3 protein: CASSEPTSSVTDTQYF; CDR3 DNA: TGTGCCAGCAGTGAACCGACTAGTAGCGTCACAGATACGCAGTATTTT; V gene: TRBV28; clone size: few; D gene: NA; J gene: TRBJ2-3
CDR3 protein: CASSLSGAGTEAFF; CDR3 DNA: TGTGCCAGCAGTCTGTCTGGGGCTGGGACTGAAGCTTTCTTT; V gene: TRBV27; clone size: many; D gene: NA; J gene: TRBJ1-1
CDR3 protein: CASSQARLSRLEQYF; CDR3 DNA: TGTGCCAGCAGCCAAGCAAGATTGTCACGACTCGAGCAGTACTTC; V gene: TRBV3-1; clone size: few; D gene: NA; J gene: TRBJ2-7
CDR3 protein: CASSYSGDTYNEQFF; CDR3 DNA: TGTGCCAGCAGTTACTCAGGGGACACTTACAATGAGCAGTTCTTC; V gene: TRBV6-2/TRBV6-3; clone size: NA; D gene: NA; J gene: TRBJ2-1
CDR3 protein: CASKERINSPLHF; CDR3 DNA: TGTGCCAGCAAGGAGAGAATTAATTCACCCCTCCACTTT; V gene: TRBV28; clone size: few; D gene: NA; J gene: TRBJ1-6
CDR3 protein: CASSLQGAGELFF; CDR3 DNA: TGCGCCAGCAGCCTACAGGGAGCCGGGGAGCTGTTTTTT; V gene: TRBV5-1; clone size: many; D gene: NA; J gene: TRBJ2-2
CDR3 protein: CASSQGGDPGDQPQHF; CDR3 DNA: TGTGCCAGCAGCCAAGGCGGGGACCCTGGCGATCAGCCCCAGCATTTT; V gene: TRBV14; clone size: NA; D gene: NA; J gene: TRBJ1-5
CDR3 protein: CASSGLAGRTGELFF; CDR3 DNA: TGTGCCAGCAGCGGCCTAGCAGGTCGGACCGGGGAGCTGTTTTTT; V gene: TRBV9; clone size: few; D gene: NA; J gene: TRBJ2-2
CDR3 protein: CASSESRDRGSSYNSPLHF; CDR3 DNA: TGTGCCAGCAGTGAATCCCGGGACAGGGGCAGCTCCTATAATTCACCCCTCCACTTT; V gene: TRBV25-1; clone size: few; D gene: TRBD1; J gene: TRBJ1-6
CDR3 protein: CAISAGLAGDPYEQYF; CDR3 DNA: TGTGCCATCAGTGCAGGACTAGCGGGGGACCCCTACGAGCAGTACTTC; V gene: TRBV10-3; clone size: NA; D gene: TRBD2; J gene: TRBJ2-7
CDR3 protein: CASSRGQGGLSSTEAFF; CDR3 DNA: TGTGCCAGCAGCCGGGGACAGGGGGGACTTTCTTCCACTGAAGCTTTCTTT; V gene: TRBV7-9; clone size: few; D gene: TRBD1; J gene: TRBJ1-1
CDR3 protein: CSARDQSGTLYTGELFF; CDR3 DNA: TGCAGTGCTAGAGATCAGAGCGGGACCCTCTACACCGGGGAGCTGTTTTTT; V gene: TRBV20-1; clone size: NA; D gene: TRBD2; J gene: TRBJ2-2
CDR3 protein: CSANPPSGETQYF; CDR3 DNA: TGCAGTGCTAACCCCCCCTCGGGGGAGACCCAGTACTTC; V gene: TRBV20-1; clone size: NA; D gene: NA; J gene: TRBJ2-5
CDR3 protein: CASSQVADGGPALYNEQFF; CDR3 DNA: TGTGCCAGCAGCCAAGTGGCAGACGGGGGGCCAGCTTTATACAATGAGCAGTTCTTC; V gene: TRBV4-2; clone size: few; D gene: NA; J gene: TRBJ2-1
CDR3 protein: CASRGTSGYNEQFF; CDR3 DNA: TGTGCCAGCAGGGGGACTAGCGGCTACAATGAGCAGTTCTTC; V gene: TRBV5-1; clone size: many; D gene: TRBD2; J gene: TRBJ2-1
CDR3 protein: CASSFLDRVGETQYF; CDR3 DNA: TGCGCCAGCAGCTTTCTAGACCGAGTCGGGGAGACCCAGTACTTC; V gene: TRBV5-1; clone size: NA; D gene: NA; J gene: TRBJ2-5
CDR3 protein: CASSYRLLEGLNTGELFF; CDR3 DNA: TGTGCCAGCAGTTACCGGCTTTTGGAGGGACTGAACACCGGGGAGCTGTTTTTT; V gene: TRBV6-5; clone size: few; D gene: NA; J gene: TRBJ2-2
CDR3 protein: CASSLPGTGNEQFF; CDR3 DNA: TGTGCCAGCAGCTTACCGGGGACGGGCAATGAGCAGTTCTTC; V gene: TRBV7-9; clone size: few; D gene: NA; J gene: TRBJ2-1
CDR3 protein: CATSDLGTGRTGELFF; CDR3 DNA: TGTGCCACCAGTGATCTGGGGACAGGGAGGACCGGGGAGCTGTTTTTT; V gene: TRBV24-1; clone size: many; D gene: TRBD1; J gene: TRBJ2-2
CDR3 protein: CSAPPAGNNEKLFF; CDR3 DNA: TGCAGTGCCCCCCCGGCCGGGAACAATGAAAAACTGTTTTTT; V gene: TRBV20-1; clone size: NA; D gene: NA; J gene: TRBJ1-4
CDR3 protein: CASRTEGPPNTEAFF; CDR3 DNA: TGTGCCAGCAGGACCGAGGGGCCTCCGAACACTGAAGCTTTCTTT; V gene: TRBV6-2/TRBV6-3; clone size: few; D gene: NA; J gene: TRBJ1-1
CDR3 protein: CASSRGTGATTDTQYF; CDR3 DNA: TGTGCCAGCAGTCGGGGGACGGGAGCCACGACAGATACGCAGTATTTT; V gene: TRBV7-2; clone size: NA; D gene: NA; J gene: TRBJ2-3
CDR3 protein: CASSRPSGGEQFF; CDR3 DNA: TGCGCCAGCAGCCGACCATCAGGAGGGGAGCAGTTCTTC; V gene: TRBV4-3; clone size: NA; D gene: NA; J gene: TRBJ2-1
CDR3 protein: CASSPTGGVGTQYF; CDR3 DNA: TGTGCCAGCAGTCCGACAGGGGGCGTTGGGACCCAGTACTTC; V gene: TRBV7-9; clone size: many; D gene: TRBD1; J gene: TRBJ2-5
CDR3 protein: CASSATRAGGETQYF; CDR3 DNA: TGTGCCAGCAGTGCGACCAGAGCGGGAGGAGAGACCCAGTACTTC; V gene: TRBV6-7; clone size: many; D gene: TRBD2; J gene: TRBJ2-5
CDR3 protein: CASSYSSAWGLNTEAFF; CDR3 DNA: TGTGCCAGCAGTTACTCGAGTGCTTGGGGGCTGAACACTGAAGCTTTCTTT; V gene: TRBV6-5; clone size: NA; D gene: NA; J gene: TRBJ1-1
CDR3 protein: CASSLALGTDNEQFF; CDR3 DNA: TGTGCCAGCAGCTTAGCGCTAGGGACAGACAATGAGCAGTTCTTC; V gene: TRBV7-6; clone size: NA; D gene: TRBD1; J gene: TRBJ2-1
CDR3 protein: CASSLGPGILGGYTF; CDR3 DNA: TGTGCCAGCAGTTTAGGCCCGGGGATACTGGGTGGCTACACCTTC; V gene: TRBV12-3/TRBV12-4; clone size: few; D gene: NA; J gene: TRBJ1-2
CDR3 protein: CASSEHGGRGNGELFF; CDR3 DNA: TGTGCCAGCAGTGAACACGGTGGCAGAGGGAACGGGGAGCTGTTTTTT; V gene: TRBV6-1; clone size: few; D gene: NA; J gene: TRBJ2-2
CDR3 protein: CSARKGTADTQYF; CDR3 DNA: TGCAGTGCTAGAAAGGGTACTGCAGATACGCAGTATTTT; V gene: TRBV20-1; clone size: few; D gene: NA; J gene: TRBJ2-3
CDR3 protein: CSASTTGKSYEQYF; CDR3 DNA: TGCAGTGCTAGTACAACAGGGAAATCCTACGAGCAGTACTTC; V gene: TRBV20-1; clone size: many; D gene: NA; J gene: TRBJ2-7
CDR3 protein: CASSVGSPSWDEQYF; CDR3 DNA: TGTGCCAGCAGCGTAGGATCCCCCTCATGGGACGAGCAGTACTTC; V gene: TRBV9; clone size: NA; D gene: NA; J gene: TRBJ2-7
CDR3 protein: CASSRRRLGGYNEQFF; CDR3 DNA: TGTGCCAGCAGCCGAAGAAGACTAGGGGGATACAATGAGCAGTTCTTC; V gene: TRBV14; clone size: NA; D gene: NA; J gene: TRBJ2-1
CDR3 protein: CASSFRRPRQPNSPLHF; CDR3 DNA: TGTGCCAGCAGTTTTCGCCGACCCCGGCAGCCTAATTCACCCCTCCACTTT; V gene: TRBV12-3/TRBV12-4; clone size: NA; D gene: NA; J gene: TRBJ1-6
CDR3 protein: CATSRGLAGTGELFF; CDR3 DNA: TGTGCCACCAGCAGGGGACTAGCGGGCACCGGGGAGCTGTTTTTT; V gene: TRBV15; clone size: NA; D gene: TRBD2; J gene: TRBJ2-2
CDR3 protein: CSVDLGVSQETQYF; CDR3 DNA: TGCAGCGTTGATCTCGGGGTTTCCCAAGAGACCCAGTACTTC; V gene: TRBV29-1; clone size: many; D gene: NA; J gene: TRBJ2-5
CDR3 protein: CASSFLGNYEQYF; CDR3 DNA: TGTGCCAGCAGCTTTCTGGGAAACTACGAGCAGTACTTC; V gene: TRBV7-8; clone size: few; D gene: NA; J gene: TRBJ2-7
CDR3 protein: CASSDFESTEAFF; CDR3 DNA: TGTGCCAGCAGTGATTTTGAGAGCACTGAAGCTTTCTTT; V gene: TRBV2; clone size: many; D gene: NA; J gene: TRBJ1-1